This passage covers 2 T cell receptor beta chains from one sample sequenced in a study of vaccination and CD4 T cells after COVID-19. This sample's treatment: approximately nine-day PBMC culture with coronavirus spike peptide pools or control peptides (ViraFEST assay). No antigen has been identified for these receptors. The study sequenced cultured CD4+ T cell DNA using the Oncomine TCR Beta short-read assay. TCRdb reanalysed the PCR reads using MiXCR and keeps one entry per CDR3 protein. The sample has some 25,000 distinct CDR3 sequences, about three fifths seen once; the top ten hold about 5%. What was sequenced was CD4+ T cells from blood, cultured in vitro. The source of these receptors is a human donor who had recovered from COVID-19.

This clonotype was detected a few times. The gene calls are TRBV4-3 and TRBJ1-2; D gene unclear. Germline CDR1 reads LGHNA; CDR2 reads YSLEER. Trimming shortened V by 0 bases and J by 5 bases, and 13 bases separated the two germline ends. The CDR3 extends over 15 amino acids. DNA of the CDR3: TGCGCCAGCAGCCAAGACGCCCTCGGACTTTATGGCTACACCTTC. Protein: CASSQDALGLYGYTF.

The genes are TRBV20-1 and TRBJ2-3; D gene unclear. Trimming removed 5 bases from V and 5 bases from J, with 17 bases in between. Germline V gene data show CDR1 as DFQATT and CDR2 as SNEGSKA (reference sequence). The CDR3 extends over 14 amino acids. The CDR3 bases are TGCAGTGCTCTAACCGGCCACGTCAAAGATACGCAGTATTTT. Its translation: CSALTGHVKDTQYF.